A single T cell receptor beta chain is shown here with its context. Its target is not known. Sequencing was performed with immunoSEQ multiplex PCR; in TCRdb, only in-frame clones are kept and a portion is missing. The sample has 2 million to 2.5 million clones; 95% are singletons. The ends lost 4 bases at V and 5 bases at J; junction bases unmatched: 5. The length of the CDR3 is 14 residues. The V gene's germline CDR1 is SGHRS and CDR2 YFSETQ. The source of the sample is a study of shared clonotypes between healthy human individuals. Study-level results: Incomplete sequencing of sorted subsets was indicated by rarefaction despite large depth. Sampling involved blood alone; tissue repertoires likely differ.

The rearrangement uses TRBV5-1 and TRBJ2-2, with 7 positions matching TRBD1. This TCR was recovered from a man between 18 and 35 years old in good health. Sequencing was performed on naive CD4+ T cells sorted from blood. Subset of the sample: CD45RA+ positively selected. The DNA for the CDR3 is TGCGCCAGCAGCCAAGACAGGGAAACCGGGGAGCTGTTTTTT. This codes for CASSQDRETGELFF.